This TCR beta chain appears in the sequencing data of a study of cytomegalovirus exposure and HLA in healthy donors. As for the study in general: The same platform used for the 650 to 850 first-cohort repertoires was also used for the 120 or so validation repertoires, as a later analysis reported.

Profiled with immunoSEQ multiplex PCR; TCRdb holds only in-frame clones, not every one. The sample lists about 360,000 clones, about nine tenths occurring once. General observations from the study: Diagnosis of cytomegalovirus status made by the classifier reportedly showed high specificity and sensitivity. The study designated fewer than 200 TCR beta chains cytomegalovirus-associated.

Turning to this clone: Its specificity is unknown.

Germline loops: CDR1 MNHEY, CDR2 SVGAGI. J gave up 8 bases and V 4 bases, and 5 bases lay outside the gene matches. This CDR3 has 15 amino acids. These donors were members of the 120-subject validation cohort, a group separate from the roughly 670-subject first cohort. This TCR derives from a woman under 30 in good health and CMV-seronegative. The sequenced material came from PBMCs. The chain uses TRBV6-5 and TRBJ1-6; 10 bases map to TRBD1. The CDR3 DNA reads as TGTGCCAGCAGTTTTTCGGGACAGGGGTATTCACCCCTCCACTTT. Its protein is CASSFSGQGYSPLHF.